Given below is one T cell receptor (beta chain) in context. It has no known antigen specificity. The junction departs from germline at one end; a sequencing error may be responsible. To sequence the TCRbeta CDR3 region, genomic DNA was isolated from the sorted cells. The immunoSEQ Assay was used for sequencing of TCRbeta CDR3 regions. Held by TCRdb, this immuneACCESS table contains in-frame sequences only and omits some clones. Under half of the omission traces to an unresolved V gene where checked; the cause of the rest is unknown. Here the sample has 75,000 to 95,000 clones; 85% to 90% occur a single time. The top ten clones comprise approximately 0.22% of the sample. The CDR3 goes from the cysteine to the phenylalanine over 13 residues. CDR3 DNA is the only sequence kept; it has 39 bases, read in frame from the first base. CDR1 is given as SGHTA and CDR2 as FQGNSA, both from the germline V gene.

The data belong to a study of OX40 agonist ivuxolimab in advanced cancers. Concerning the study at large: Ivuxolimab, which targeted the costimulatory receptor OX40 (CD134), was an agonistic, fully human IgG2 monoclonal antibody. Intravenous ivuxolimab was administered to patients every 2 weeks at six dose levels: 0.01, 0.1, 0.3, 1.5, 3 and 10 mg/kg. Three dose-escalation patients achieved partial responses, one with hepatocellular carcinoma and two with cutaneous melanoma. The dose-escalation cohort was 80% to 90% male with a mean age of approximately 60 years, ranging from about 20 to 85. Patients were allowed to have had prior anti-PD-1, anti-PD-L1 or anti-CTLA-4 therapy, and approximately 40% of the dose-escalation patients had been treated with checkpoint inhibitors. Of the approximately 54 patients in dose escalation, some 20 had hepatocellular carcinoma, some 15 had melanoma, 9 had renal cell carcinoma and 9 had head and neck cancer. The paper describes the monotherapy dose-escalation part (N = 52 patients) of the phase I trial of ivuxolimab. Peripheral TCRbeta sequencing aimed to test whether ivuxolimab altered TCR sequence diversity and caused clonal T-cell expansion.

Patients with autoimmune disease history or receiving systemic immunosuppression were excluded from the trial. Peripheral blood for TCR sequencing was collected from all dose cohorts at baseline, on cycle 4 day 1, and on cycle 7 day 1. The samples were taken from a phase I, first-in-human, multicenter, open-label dose-escalation trial of ivuxolimab. Adults with locally advanced or metastatic melanoma, renal cell carcinoma, hepatocellular carcinoma or head and neck squamous cell carcinoma were enrolled in the trial. Before TCR sequencing, CD4+ T cells and CD8+ T cells were sorted from peripheral blood as separate populations. On the study overall, not on this receptor specifically: Low levels of normalized T-cell clonal expansion were also seen in some patients who did not respond. After ivuxolimab, more expanded clones were found on average in CD8+ T cells than in CD4+ T cells. At doses from 0.1 to 3.0 mg/kg, clonal expansion was seen in both CD4+ and CD8+ blood T cells between baseline and week 6. In the 0.1-3.0 mg/kg groups, partial responders were among the patients with the lowest normalized peripheral clonal expansion, particularly in CD8+ T cells. The antigen specificity of the peripheral T cells that underwent clonal expansion was not determined.

The receptor's source is an adult with an advanced solid tumor such as melanoma, head and neck, liver or kidney cancer. The input for sequencing was CD4+ or CD8+ T cells sorted from blood, taken in a trial of the OX40 agonist ivuxolimab. The chain employs TRBV7-2 and TRBJ1-2; 6 matching bases give a weak D call of TRBD1. The nucleotide sequence reads as follows: TGTGCCAGCAGCTTAGAAACCCGACAGGTTATCTCCTTC. Its translation reads: CASSLETRQVISF. With all but the CDR3 taken from the reference TRBV7-2 and TRBJ1-2 genes, the full variable domain is: GAGVSQSPSNKVTEKGKDVELRCDPISGHTALYWYRQSLGQGLEFLIYFQGNSAPDKSGLPSDRFSAERTGGSVSTLTIQRTQQEDSAVYLCASSLETRQVISFGSGTRLTVV.